This TCR beta chain was identified in a study of cytomegalovirus exposure and HLA in healthy donors. Study-wide results and caveats: In vitro assays verified that a few CMV-associated chains recognized CMV antigens specifically. There were around 160 TCR beta chains listed as cytomegalovirus-associated.

The V end was cut by 5 bases, the J end by 2 bases, with 7 bases between. The CDR3 has 12 amino acids. Germline assignment: CDR1 MNHEY and CDR2 SVGAGI. It was the roughly 130-subject validation cohort, separate from the roughly 700-subject first cohort, to which the donors belonged. For this clone: What it binds is not known.

TCRdb's table, derived via immunoSEQ multiplex PCR, lists solely in-frame clones and lacks some. Of 89,000 or so clones detected, 85% to 95% appear once; the ten largest clones hold approximately 1%. The chain links TRBV6-5 to TRBJ2-7; a possible D gene is TRBD2 (5 bases). The sequenced sample was PBMCs. The TCR sequence derives from a young woman in good health and CMV-seropositive. Written as DNA, the CDR3 is TGTGCCAGCAGTAGGACTCCCTACGAGCAGTACTTC. Amino acid sequence: CASSRTPYEQYF.